The clone carrying this T cell receptor beta chain was seen only once. Its antigen is undetermined. The CDR3 runs to 19 residues. Trimming cost V 1 base and J 7 bases, with 25 bases left between them. Germline V gene lookup returns CDR1 SEHNR and CDR2 FQNEAQ (reference sequence). Profiling relied on immunoSEQ multiplex PCR, and the TCRdb table lists in-frame clones only, not all of them. The sample lists around 110,000 clones, over 75% occurring once. The source of the sample is a study of graft-versus-host responses after intestinal transplantation. Study-wide background: Recipients obtained multivisceral, liver-intestinal, or isolated intestinal transplants. Recipients uniformly received anti-thymocyte globulin induction, followed by tacrolimus and steroids for 2 to 4 years. Whole-study results and caveats: Graft-donor T cell macrochimerism coincided with high graft-versus-host to host-versus-graft clonal ratios in allografts. Recipient bone marrow held GvH clones, some seen earlier in ileum or blood.

This sequence originates from a human donor who received an intestinal transplant. Sequences were derived from unstimulated CD4+ T cells sorted from spleen or lymph node cells, sampled before intestinal transplant. The rearrangement uses TRBV7-9 and TRBJ1-4; tentative D call: TRBD1 (5 bases). The CDR3 DNA reads as TGTGCCAGCAGCTTAGGTGATAGGAGGACGGGACTAAGGGGTGAAAAACTGTTTTTT. Its translation is CASSLGDRRTGLRGEKLFF.